Included here is one T cell receptor beta chain sequence, with context. Antigen unknown. This sample is part of a study of cytomegalovirus exposure and HLA in healthy donors. Study-level points and caveats: As a later analysis revealed, the rate of TCR association differed by HLA locus, with DRB1 most and HLA-C fewest. TCR beta V segments were, for the most part, productive about 87% or about 30% of the time in an earlier analysis. Excluded: some indistinguishable V segments such as TRBV6-2 and TRBV6-3.

V lost 4 bases, J lost 6 bases, and 13 bases stayed unmatched. The CDR3 covers 16 residues. Germline V CDR1 and CDR2: SGHRS, YFSETQ. Donors were ostensibly healthy at sampling, although undocumented immune exposures were probable. PCR employed 60 Vbeta and 13 Jbeta primers. Libraries were prepared by immunoSEQ multiplex PCR; TCRdb keeps only in-frame clonotypes and omits some of them. The sample yields some 94,000 clones, around 73% seen once. The receptor was isolated from a man in his forties in good health and CMV-seronegative. Sequencing input: PBMCs. This chain connects TRBV5-1 to TRBJ1-1, with 9 positions matching TRBD1. The CDR3 region is CASSGDRAPIHAEAFF. The CDR3 nucleotides read TGCGCCAGCAGCGGGGACAGGGCGCCTATTCACGCTGAAGCTTTCTTT.